A single sample gave rise to the 15 T cell receptor beta chains below, sequenced in a study of vaccination effects on CD4 cells after COVID-19 (dated 2022 in TCRdb). The method was the immunoSEQ multiplex PCR assay. This is the immuneACCESS table as TCRdb keeps it, with only in-frame sequences that have V and J called. A part of the clones is gone; compared with another copy, unresolved V genes explain less than half, and the rest is unexplained. This sample gives 57,000 or so clones in total; 55% to 85% of them show up just once. The top ten constitute 0.95% to 1.5% of the sample. In the ViraFEST assay, PBMC were stimulated with viral peptide pools, and TCR sequencing was then used to find antigen-specific CD4+ T cell clonotypes based on their expansion. After 10 to 11 days of culture, CD4+ T cells were isolated with the EasySep CD4+ T cell isolation kit. Each participant received two doses of an mRNA SARS-CoV-2 vaccine, either BNT162b2 or mRNA-1273.

Antigens for these TCRs are unknown. Sequenced here: CD4+ T cells from PBMCs cultured with HCoV-229E spike peptides, sampled after COVID-19 vaccination. The cell subset or site label of this sample denotes: HCoV-229E spike overlapping peptide pool stimulation. The receptors were sampled from a human donor who received a COVID-19 vaccine.

This chain connects TRBV14 to TRBJ1-1, with 9 bases aligning to TRBD1. This CDR3 contains 15 residues. CDR1 is SGHDN, CDR2 FVKESK, per germline. Trimming at V came to 4 bases and at J to 1 base, leaving 4 bases not matched to a gene. The CDR3 bases are TGTGCCAGCAGCCTGTGGGACAGGGCGAACACTGAAGCTTTCTTT. Translation: CASSLWDRANTEAFF. The variable domain in full, with the rest retrieved from reference TRBV14 and TRBJ1-1, is EAGVTQFPSHSVIEKGQTVTLRCDPISGHDNLYWYRRVMGKEIKFLLHFVKESKQDESGMPNNRFLAERTGGTYSTLKVQPAELEDSGVYFCASSLWDRANTEAFFGQGTRLTVV.

This clone was counted between two and nine times. Here the CDR3 DNA reads TGTGCCAGCAGCTATAAATGGGGCCATGAGCAGTTCTTC. Protein sequence: CASSYKWGHEQFF. The rearrangement uses TRBV5-8 and TRBJ2-1, with D maybe TRBD1 (5 bases). The germline V gene encodes CDR1 SGHTS and CDR2 YDEGEE. The CDR3 runs 13 residues. V lost 3 bases and J lost 8, with 12 bases in between.

This sequence joins TRBV19 and TRBJ2-4, with 7 bases lining up with TRBD1. The V gene's germline CDR1 is LNHDA and CDR2 SQIVND (reference sequence). V was clipped by 7 bases and J by 7 bases; unmatched bases: 7. The CDR3 covers 13 residues. The CDR3 region is CASKEQGRNIQYF. In DNA, the CDR3 is TGTGCCAGTAAAGAACAGGGGCGGAACATTCAGTACTTC.

CDR3 region: CASSYDRYSPLHF. The DNA of the CDR3 is TGTGCCAGCAGTTACGACAGGTATTCACCCCTCCACTTT. V gene TRBV6-6 combines with J gene TRBJ1-6, with a tentative D call TRBD1 (6 bases). V dropped 2 bases and J dropped 8 bases, with 7 bases sitting between them. Germline CDR1 and CDR2: MNHNY and SVGAGI (reference sequence). The CDR3 runs 13 residues.

The chain uses TRBV2 and TRBJ2-7, with unresolved D. Trimming took 0 bases from V and 10 from J, leaving 13 bases between them. The germline V gene has CDR1 SNHLY and CDR2 FYNNEI. The CDR3 totals 13 residues. The CDR3 protein is CASSEAVWVQQYV. The CDR3 bases are TGTGCCAGCAGTGAAGCGGTTTGGGTTCAACAGTACGTC.

The V call is TRBV7-2, the J call TRBJ2-1, with TRBD2 identical over 8 bases. This CDR3 has 15 amino acids. Germline CDR1 reads SGHTA; CDR2 reads FQGNSA. V was pared by 2 bases and J by 7 bases, with 7 bases of the junction left unmatched. CDR3 protein: CASSLKAGAINEQFF. In DNA form, the CDR3 reads TGTGCCAGCAGCTTAAAAGCGGGGGCTATTAATGAGCAGTTCTTC.

The chain links TRBV28 to TRBJ1-1; 8 bases fit TRBD1. The CDR3 consists of 16 residues. Germline CDR1 MDHEN, CDR2 SYDVKM. V dropped 5 bases and J dropped 1; count of bases not matched to a gene: 9. As DNA, the CDR3 is TGTGCCAGCAGTCCCAGGGGGCGCGGTTCGAACACTGAAGCTTTCTTT. Its translation is CASSPRGRGSNTEAFF.

The chain links TRBV13 to TRBJ2-7; TRBD1 matches at 9 bases. V shed 5 bases and J 3 bases; nucleotides not matched to a gene: 5. Per the germline V gene, CDR1 is PRHDT and CDR2 is FYEKMQ (reference sequence). The CDR3 consists of 14 residues. CDR3 nucleotides: TGTGCCAGCAGCACGGGGACAGGGAACTACGAGCAGTACGTC. Its protein is CASSTGTGNYEQYV.

The genes are TRBV29-1 and TRBJ2-5; 14 nucleotides agree with TRBD2. With 3 bases clipped from V and 4 bases from J, the junction kept 1 base outside the gene matches. The CDR3 is 14 amino acids. The germline CDR1 and CDR2 sequences are SQVTM and ANQGSEA. The DNA of the CDR3 is TGCAGCGTTGAGGGGACTAGCGGGGGAGAGACCCAGTACTTC. Protein product: CSVEGTSGGETQYF.

This sequence joins TRBV10-1 and TRBJ2-1; tentative D call: TRBD1 (6 bases). The CDR3 length is 16 residues. Germline assignment: CDR1 WNHNN and CDR2 SYGVQD (reference sequence). V was trimmed by 0 bases and J by 3 bases, leaving 12 bases between them. The CDR3 loop reads CASSESGRGNYNEQFF. CDR3 DNA: TGCGCCAGCAGTGAGTCGGGCAGGGGCAACTACAATGAGCAGTTCTTC.

The gene calls are TRBV19 and TRBJ2-1; D remains ambiguous. CDR1 LNHDA and CDR2 SQIVND come from the germline V gene (reference sequence). This CDR3 has 13 residues. With 1 base removed from V and 6 bases from J, the gap between germline ends came to 7 bases. CDR3 amino acids: CASSIGKFNEQFF. The CDR3 DNA reads as TGTGCCAGTAGTATAGGCAAGTTCAATGAGCAGTTCTTC.

CDR3 nucleotides: TGTGCCAGCTCCCGCCTAACAGGGATCACCGGGGAGCTGTTTTTT. Protein sequence: CASSRLTGITGELFF. V usage is TRBV18 and J usage is TRBJ2-2, with D possibly matching TRBD1 (6 bases). This CDR3 is 15 amino acids long. Germline V gene sequence: CDR1 KGHSH, CDR2 LQKENI. Trimming took off 6 bases at V and 4 bases at J, with 15 bases between the two ends.

The chain recombines TRBV24-1 with TRBJ2-3; D is unresolved. Germline V CDR1 and CDR2: KGHDR, SFDVKD. Trimming shortened V by 6 bases and J by 3 bases, and 12 bases separated the two germline ends. The CDR3 has 14 amino acids. The CDR3 DNA follows: TGTGCCACCAGTAGCATCCGTGGAACAGATACGCAGTATTTT. It specifies CATSSIRGTDTQYF.

V and J are TRBV7-2 and TRBJ1-5, with a weak D call TRBD1 (5 bases). V lost 2 bases and J 8 bases, leaving 10 bases between the germline ends. Per the germline V gene, CDR1 is SGHTA and CDR2 is FQGNSA. The CDR3 is made up of 13 amino acids. CDR3 residues: CASSLQGGEPQHF. In DNA, the CDR3 is TGTGCCAGCAGCTTACAGGGTGGTGAGCCCCAGCATTTT. The full variable domain, completed using reference TRBV7-2 and TRBJ1-5, is GAGVSQSPSNKVTEKGKDVELRCDPISGHTALYWYRQSLGQGLEFLIYFQGNSAPDKSGLPSDRFSAERTGGSVSTLTIQRTQQEDSAVYLCASSLQGGEPQHFGDGTRLSIL.

The chain combines TRBV27 with TRBJ1-2; D is uncertain. V shed 3 bases and J shed 2 bases, with 10 bases lying between them. The CDR3 has 14 residues. CDR1 is MNHEY, CDR2 SMNVEV, per germline (reference sequence). CDR3 in amino acids: CASSFGRLNYGYTF. Written as DNA, the CDR3 is TGTGCCAGCAGTTTTGGTCGGTTAAACTATGGCTACACCTTC.